This T cell receptor (beta chain) was sequenced during a study of blood T cell repertoires in COVID-19. Study-level information: Specimens from acute and convalescent COVID-19 originated in the United States, Italy and Spain. PBMCs, B-cell-depleted T cells, or T cells provided the cDNA or gDNA that made up the material.

CDR3 length equals 16 residues. The germline V gene has CDR1 SQVTM and CDR2 ANQGSEA. V gave up 4 bases and J gave up 6 bases; unmatched junction bases: 16. In the source study's methods: From reference gene primer amplification, estimates of nucleated cell counts were derived. Here immunoSEQ multiplex PCR was the method, and the copy in TCRdb shows in-frame clones only, minus some. The DNA gave D and trimming, while V, J and clone size come from that table. The sample lists 200,000 or so clones, 88% occurring once. This clonotype was obtained from an older woman with acute or convalescent COVID-19. Sequencing used peripheral blood. The genes are TRBV29-1 and TRBJ1-2, with 8 bases aligning to TRBD1. CDR3 nucleotides: TGCAGCGTTGGCGGGTTCTTGGCAGGGGGCAAGAATGGCTACACCTTC. Its translation: CSVGGFLAGGKNGYTF.